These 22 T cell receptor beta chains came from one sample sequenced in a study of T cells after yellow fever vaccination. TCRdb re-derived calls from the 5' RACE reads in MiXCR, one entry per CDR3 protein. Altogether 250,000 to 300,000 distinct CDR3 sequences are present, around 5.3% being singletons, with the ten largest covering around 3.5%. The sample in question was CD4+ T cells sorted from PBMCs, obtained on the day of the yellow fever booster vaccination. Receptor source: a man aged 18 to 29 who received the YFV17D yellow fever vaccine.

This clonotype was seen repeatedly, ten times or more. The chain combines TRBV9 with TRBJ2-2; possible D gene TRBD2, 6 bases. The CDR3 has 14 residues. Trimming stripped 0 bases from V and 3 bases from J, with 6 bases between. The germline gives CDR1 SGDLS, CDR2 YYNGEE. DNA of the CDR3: TGTGCCAGCAGCGTAGGGGGGGACACCGGGGAGCTGTTTTTT. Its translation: CASSVGGDTGELFF.

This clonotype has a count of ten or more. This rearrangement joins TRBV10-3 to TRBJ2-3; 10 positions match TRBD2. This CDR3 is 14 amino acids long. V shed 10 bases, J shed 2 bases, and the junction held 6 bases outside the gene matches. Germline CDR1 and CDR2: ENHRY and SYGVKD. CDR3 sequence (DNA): TGTGCCACCTTACTAGCGGGGCCCACAGATACGCAGTATTTT. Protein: CATLLAGPTDTQYF.

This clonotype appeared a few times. CDR3 coding DNA: TGTGCCAGCTCACCAATCCGGGGCAATGAGCAGTTCTTC. Translation: CASSPIRGNEQFF. The rearrangement links TRBV18 to TRBJ2-1; weak D call: TRBD2 (5 bases). Trimming took off 2 bases at V and 6 bases at J, with 8 bases between the two ends. The germline gives CDR1 KGHSH, CDR2 LQKENI. The CDR3 is 13 residues long.

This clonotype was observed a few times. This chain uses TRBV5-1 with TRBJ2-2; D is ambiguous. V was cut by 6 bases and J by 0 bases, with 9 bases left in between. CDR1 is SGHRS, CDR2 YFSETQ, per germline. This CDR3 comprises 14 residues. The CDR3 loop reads CASTPNSNTGELFF. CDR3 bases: TGCGCCAGCACCCCGAACTCGAACACCGGGGAGCTGTTTTTT.

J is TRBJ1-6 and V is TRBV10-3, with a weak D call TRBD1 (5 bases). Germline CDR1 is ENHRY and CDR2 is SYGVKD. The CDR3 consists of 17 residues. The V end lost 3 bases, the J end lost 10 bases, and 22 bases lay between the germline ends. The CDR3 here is CAISDLFGSGDRSPLHF. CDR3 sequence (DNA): TGTGCCATCAGTGATCTCTTCGGGTCGGGGGATCGATCACCCCTCCACTTT.

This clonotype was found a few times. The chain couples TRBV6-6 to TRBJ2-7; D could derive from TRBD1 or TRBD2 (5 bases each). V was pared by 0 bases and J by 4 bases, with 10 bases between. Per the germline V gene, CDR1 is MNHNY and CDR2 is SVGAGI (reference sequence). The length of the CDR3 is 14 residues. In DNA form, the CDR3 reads TGTGCCAGCAGTTACTCGATGGGGGTTTACGAGCAGTACTTC. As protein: CASSYSMGVYEQYF.

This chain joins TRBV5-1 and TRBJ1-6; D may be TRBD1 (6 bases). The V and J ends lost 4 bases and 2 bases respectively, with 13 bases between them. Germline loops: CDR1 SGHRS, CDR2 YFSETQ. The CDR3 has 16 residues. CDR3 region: CASSRSGATYNSPLHF. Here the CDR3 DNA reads TGCGCCAGCAGCCGCTCGGGGGCCACCTATAATTCACCCCTCCACTTT.

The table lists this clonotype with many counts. DNA of the CDR3: TGTGCCAGCACGTTAGGGGCGAACAATCAGCCCCAGCATTTT. Amino acid sequence: CASTLGANNQPQHF. The rearrangement links TRBV2 to TRBJ1-5; D is perhaps TRBD1 (5 bases). Germline CDR1 is SNHLY and CDR2 is FYNNEI. Trimming took off 7 bases at V and 3 bases at J, with 13 bases between the two ends. The CDR3 loop spans 14 amino acids.

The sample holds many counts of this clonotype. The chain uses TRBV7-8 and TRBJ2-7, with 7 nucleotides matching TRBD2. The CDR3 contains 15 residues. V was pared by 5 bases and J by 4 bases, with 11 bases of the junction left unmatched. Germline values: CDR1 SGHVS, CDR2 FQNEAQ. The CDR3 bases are TGTGCCAGCAGCCCAGGGCGGGGGAGGACGTACGAGCAGTACTTC. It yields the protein CASSPGRGRTYEQYF.

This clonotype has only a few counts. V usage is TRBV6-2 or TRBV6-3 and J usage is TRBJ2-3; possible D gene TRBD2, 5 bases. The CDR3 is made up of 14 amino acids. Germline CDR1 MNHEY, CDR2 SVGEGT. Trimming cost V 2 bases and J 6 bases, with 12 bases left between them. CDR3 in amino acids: CASSYGPGIDTQYF. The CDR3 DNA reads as TGTGCCAGCAGTTACGGCCCGGGGATCGATACGCAGTATTTT.

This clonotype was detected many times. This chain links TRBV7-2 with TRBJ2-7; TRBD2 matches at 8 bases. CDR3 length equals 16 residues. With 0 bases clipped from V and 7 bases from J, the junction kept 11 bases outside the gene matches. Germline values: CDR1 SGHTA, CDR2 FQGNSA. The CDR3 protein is CASSLARGAGIGEQYF. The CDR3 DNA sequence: TGTGCCAGCAGCTTAGCGCGGGGGGCGGGGATCGGGGAGCAGTACTTC.

The CDR3, as DNA: TGCAGTGCTAGAGGTGGCGGGGGGGCCTATCTTCAAGATACGCAGTATTTT. Translation gives CSARGGGGAYLQDTQYF. This chain uses TRBV20-1 with TRBJ2-3; TRBD2 matches at 9 bases. Per germline, CDR1 DFQATT and CDR2 SNEGSKA (reference sequence). This CDR3 is 17 amino acids long. The V segment lost 1 base and the J segment 5 bases; nucleotides outside the gene matches: 13.

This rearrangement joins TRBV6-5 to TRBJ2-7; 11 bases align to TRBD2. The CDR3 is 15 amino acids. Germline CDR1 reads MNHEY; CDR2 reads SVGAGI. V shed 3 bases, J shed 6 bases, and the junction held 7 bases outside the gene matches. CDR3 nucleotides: TGTGCCAGCAGTTATATCTCTAGCGGGGGGACCGAGCAGTACTTC. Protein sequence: CASSYISSGGTEQYF.

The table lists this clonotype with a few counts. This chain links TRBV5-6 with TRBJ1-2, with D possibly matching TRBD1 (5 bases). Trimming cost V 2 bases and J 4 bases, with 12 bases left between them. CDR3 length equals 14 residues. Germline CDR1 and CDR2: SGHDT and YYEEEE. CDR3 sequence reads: CASSFTGAFYGYTF. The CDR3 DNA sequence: TGTGCCAGCAGCTTCACAGGAGCCTTCTATGGCTACACCTTC.

The CDR3 DNA sequence: TGCAGTGCTACATCCCCGGGACAGGGAGGTGGTGAGCAGTTCTTC. The encoded protein is CSATSPGQGGGEQFF. This sequence joins TRBV20-1 and TRBJ2-1; 9 nucleotides line up with TRBD1. Trimming cost V 4 bases and J 9 bases; bases outside gene matches: 13. CDR1 DFQATT and CDR2 SNEGSKA come from the germline V gene (reference sequence). This CDR3 has 15 amino acids.

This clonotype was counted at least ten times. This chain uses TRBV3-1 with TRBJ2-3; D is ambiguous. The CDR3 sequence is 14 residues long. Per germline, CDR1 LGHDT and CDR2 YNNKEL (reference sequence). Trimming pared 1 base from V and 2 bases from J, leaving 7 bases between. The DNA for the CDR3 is TGTGCCAGCAGCCAAGCGCTCTCCACAGATACGCAGTATTTT. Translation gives CASSQALSTDTQYF.

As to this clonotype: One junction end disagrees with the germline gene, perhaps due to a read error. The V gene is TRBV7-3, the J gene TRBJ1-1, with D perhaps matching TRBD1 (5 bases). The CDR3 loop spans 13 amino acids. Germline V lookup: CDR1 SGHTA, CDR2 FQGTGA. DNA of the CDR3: TGTGTCAGCAGCCGCTGGGGGGAGACTGAAGCTTTCTTT. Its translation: CVSSRWGETEAFF.

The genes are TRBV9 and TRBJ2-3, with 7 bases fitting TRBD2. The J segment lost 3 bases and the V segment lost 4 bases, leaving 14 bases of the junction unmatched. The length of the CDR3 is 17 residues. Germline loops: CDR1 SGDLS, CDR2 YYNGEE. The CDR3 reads CASSPESAVGGTDTQYF. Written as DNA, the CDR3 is TGTGCCAGCAGCCCAGAATCAGCGGTGGGGGGGACAGATACGCAGTATTTT.

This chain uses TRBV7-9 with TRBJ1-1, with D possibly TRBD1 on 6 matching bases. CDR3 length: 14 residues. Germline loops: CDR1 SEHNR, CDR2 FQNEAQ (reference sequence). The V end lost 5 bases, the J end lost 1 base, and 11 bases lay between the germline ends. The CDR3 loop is CASSQRGENTEAFF. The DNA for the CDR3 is TGTGCCAGCAGCCAAAGGGGGGAGAACACTGAAGCTTTCTTT.

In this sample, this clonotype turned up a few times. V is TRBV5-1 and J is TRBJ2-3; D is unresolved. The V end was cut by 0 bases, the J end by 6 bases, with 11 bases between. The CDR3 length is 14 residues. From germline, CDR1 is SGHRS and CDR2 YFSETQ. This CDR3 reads CASSLASVSDTQYF. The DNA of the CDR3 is TGCGCCAGCAGCTTGGCCTCAGTTTCGGATACGCAGTATTTT. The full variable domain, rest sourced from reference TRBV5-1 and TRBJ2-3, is KAGVTQTPRYLIKTRGQQVTLSCSPISGHRSVSWYQQTPGQGLQFLFEYFSETQRNKGNFPGRFSGRQFSNSRSEMNVSTLELGDSALYLCASSLASVSDTQYFGPGTRLTVL.

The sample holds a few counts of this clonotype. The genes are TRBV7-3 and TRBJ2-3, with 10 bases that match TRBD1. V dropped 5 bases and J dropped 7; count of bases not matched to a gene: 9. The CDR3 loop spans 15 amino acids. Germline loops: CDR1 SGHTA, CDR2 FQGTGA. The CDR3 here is CASSLGTGARNTQYF. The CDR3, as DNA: TGTGCCAGCAGCCTCGGGACAGGGGCTAGGAATACGCAGTATTTT.

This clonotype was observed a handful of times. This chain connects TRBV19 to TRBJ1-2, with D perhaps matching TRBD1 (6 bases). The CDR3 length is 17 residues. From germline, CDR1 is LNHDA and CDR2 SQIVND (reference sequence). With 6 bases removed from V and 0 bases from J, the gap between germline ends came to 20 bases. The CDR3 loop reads CASSPEWGRTPNYGYTF. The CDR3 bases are TGTGCCAGTAGCCCTGAATGGGGGCGTACACCTAACTATGGCTACACCTTC.